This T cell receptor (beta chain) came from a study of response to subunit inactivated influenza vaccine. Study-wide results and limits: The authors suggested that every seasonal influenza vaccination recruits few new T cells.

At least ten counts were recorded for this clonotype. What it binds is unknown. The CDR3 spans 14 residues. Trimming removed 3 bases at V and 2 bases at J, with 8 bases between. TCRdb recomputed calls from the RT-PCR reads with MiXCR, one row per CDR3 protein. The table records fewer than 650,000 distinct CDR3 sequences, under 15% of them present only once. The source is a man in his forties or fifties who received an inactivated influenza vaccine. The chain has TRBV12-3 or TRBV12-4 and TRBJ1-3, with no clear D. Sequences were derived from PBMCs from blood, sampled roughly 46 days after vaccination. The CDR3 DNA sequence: TGTGCCAGCAGTTTCTCGGGGACTGGAAACACCATATATTTT. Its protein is CASSFSGTGNTIYF.